These 10 T cell receptor beta chains share one sample of origin, sequenced in a study of T cell responses to AZD1222 COVID-19 vaccine. Produced via immunoSEQ multiplex PCR; TCRdb's table is partial and in-frame only. The sample shows roughly 100,000 clones, 80% to 90% of them seen only once. This specimen consisted of peripheral blood, obtained on day 0 of AZD1222 vaccination. Receptors originate from an adult in good health.

This clone was counted once. The rearrangement uses TRBV5-6 and TRBJ1-1; no clear D gene. V lost 1 base and J lost 1, with 8 bases in between. CDR3 size: 14 residues. CDR1 is SGHDT and CDR2 is YYEEEE in the germline V gene. This chain's CDR3 is CASSLIRSNTEAFF. The CDR3 coding sequence is TGTGCCAGCAGCTTGATACGGTCGAACACTGAAGCTTTCTTT.

CDR3 sequence: CASNLAGHTDTQYF. The DNA for the CDR3 is TGTGCCAGCAACCTAGCGGGGCACACAGATACGCAGTATTTT. The rearrangement links TRBV2 to TRBJ2-3, with 9 bases aligning to TRBD2. This CDR3 has 14 residues. Looked up from germline, CDR1 is SNHLY and CDR2 is FYNNEI. The V segment lost 7 bases and the J segment 2 bases; nucleotides outside the gene matches: 4.

The rearrangement uses TRBV27 and TRBJ2-1; the D gene is possibly TRBD2 (5 bases). CDR1 and CDR2 (germline): MNHEY, SMNVEV (reference sequence). V lost 4 bases to trimming and J lost 7 bases, with 11 bases between them. This CDR3 is built from 13 residues. CDR3 DNA sequence: TGTGCCAGCAGTTCGTGGAGGTTAAATGAGCAGTTCTTC. Protein: CASSSWRLNEQFF.

This sequence joins TRBV6-6 and TRBJ2-7; 7 bases align to TRBD1. CDR1 and CDR2 (germline): MNHNY, SVGAGI (reference sequence). V lost 5 bases, J lost 3 bases, and 1 base stayed unmatched. The CDR3 consists of 12 residues. CDR3 nucleotides: TGTGCCAGCAGTGGGACAGTCTACGAGCAGTACTTC. Translated, it gives CASSGTVYEQYF.

The chain recombines TRBV11-2 with TRBJ2-1, with a tentative D call TRBD2 (5 bases). The CDR3 consists of 18 residues. Germline V gene lookup returns CDR1 SGHAT and CDR2 FQNNGV. Trimming removed 1 base from V and 3 bases from J, with 19 bases in between. In DNA form, the CDR3 reads TGTGCCAGCAGCTTAGGGGGTAGATCGGACTCTATCTACAATGAGCAGTTCTTC. Protein sequence: CASSLGGRSDSIYNEQFF.

The V gene is TRBV5-1, the J gene TRBJ2-7, with D perhaps matching TRBD2 (6 bases). Germline CDR1 is SGHRS and CDR2 is YFSETQ. V was pared by 0 bases and J by 4 bases, with 14 bases between. This CDR3 has 15 amino acids. Here the CDR3 reads CASSLAEGIRYEQYF. Here the CDR3 DNA reads TGCGCCAGCAGCTTGGCGGAGGGGATAAGGTACGAGCAGTACTTC.

V gene TRBV9 combines with J gene TRBJ2-1, with TRBD2 as a possible D gene (6 bases). CDR1 SGDLS and CDR2 YYNGEE come from the germline V gene. This CDR3 has 16 amino acids. Between the trimmed V and J ends, which lost 4 bases and 6 bases, there was a span of 20 bases. The chain's CDR3 is CASSPLGTPGLNEQFF. CDR3 sequence (DNA): TGTGCCAGCAGCCCCCTAGGGACTCCGGGACTCAATGAGCAGTTCTTC.

The gene calls are TRBV6-5 and TRBJ1-1; D may be TRBD1 (6 bases). The CDR3 has 16 residues. Per the germline V gene, CDR1 is MNHEY and CDR2 is SVGAGI. Trimming took 2 bases from V and 5 from J, leaving 18 bases between them. The CDR3 region has the DNA TGTGCCAGCAGTTACATATCACCCCGAGGGGGTACTGAAGCTTTCTTT. It yields the protein CASSYISPRGGTEAFF.

The chain recombines TRBV21-1 with TRBJ2-3; the table's D call, TRBD1, has no DNA check behind it. TRBV21-1 is given as a pseudogene. This CDR3 contains 16 residues. The CDR3: CASSKGTGRRTDTQYF. CDR3 DNA sequence: TGTGCCAGCAGCAAAGGGACAGGGCGGAGGACAGATACGCAGTATTTT.

This clone was observed a single time. The chain recombines TRBV28 with TRBJ2-7; D remains unclear. Trimming cost V 5 bases and J 2 bases, with 13 bases left between them. There are 14 residues in the CDR3. CDR1 and CDR2 (germline): MDHEN, SYDVKM. The CDR3 sequence is CASSLQTPPYEQYF. CDR3 DNA: TGTGCCAGCAGTCTCCAGACCCCCCCCTACGAGCAGTACTTC.